The rows below give T cell receptor beta chains drawn from one sample of a study of T cell responses to AZD1222 COVID-19 vaccine. Profiled with immunoSEQ multiplex PCR; TCRdb holds only in-frame clones, not every one. The data hold some 79,000 clones, with over 70% observed a single time. Sample: peripheral blood, taken 28 days after the second AZD1222 dose. The receptors here all came from an adult who received the AZD1222 COVID-19 vaccine. Each CDR3 is given with its conserved first and last residue. D genes are given only for firm matches. Size is omitted from some rows. Given values are once, few, many or a class for expanded clones.

size,J,V,D,DNA,CDR3
.,TRBJ1-3,TRBV10-3,.,TGTGCCATCACCCTTACCCCATACAGGTTT,CAITLTPYRF
.,TRBJ2-7,TRBV27,TRBD2,TGTGCCAGCAGTTTCGATAGCGGGGGGACCTACGAGCAGTACTTC,CASSFDSGGTYEQYF
.,TRBJ1-1,TRBV27,.,TGTGCCAGCAGGTTTACCGGGACACCTAACACTGAAGCTTTCTTT,CASRFTGTPNTEAFF
.,TRBJ2-3,TRBV4-3,.,TGCGCCAGCAGCCAGGGCCCCACAGATACGCAGTATTTT,CASSQGPTDTQYF
.,TRBJ2-2,TRBV10-2,TRBD2,TGCGCCAGCAGTTCTGGACTAGTATACACCGGGGAGCTGTTTTTT,CASSSGLVYTGELFF
.,TRBJ2-7,TRBV7-9,TRBD1,TGTGCCAGCAGCCCCGGACAGGACCCCTACGAGCAGTACTTC,CASSPGQDPYEQYF
few,TRBJ2-1,TRBV2,TRBD1,TGTGCCAGTCAGACAGGGGGCTTAGCCTACAATGAGCAGTTCTTC,CASQTGGLAYNEQFF
.,TRBJ2-3,TRBV4-3,.,TGCGCCAGCAGCCAAGATAGAGGGGAAGATACGCAGTATTTT,CASSQDRGEDTQYF
.,TRBJ1-1,TRBV5-1,.,TGCGCCAGCAGCTTGTCACCCTCGAACACTGAAGCTTTCTTT,CASSLSPSNTEAFF
.,TRBJ2-1,TRBV24-1,.,TGTGCCACCAGGGGGACTGGTTTGGGTGATGAGCAGTTCTTC,CATRGTGLGDEQFF
.,TRBJ2-1,TRBV7-8,.,TGTGCCAGCAGCGGGGTGTGGGGGAGGCAGTTCTTC,CASSGVWGRQFF
.,TRBJ2-2,TRBV19,.,TGTGCCAGTATAGGTCCGGGGAACACCGGGGAGCTGTTTTTT,CASIGPGNTGELFF
.,TRBJ2-1,TRBV2,TRBD2,TGTGCCAGCAGGGCCGGGACTAGCGGCTACAATGAGCAGTTCTTC,CASRAGTSGYNEQFF
.,TRBJ2-3,TRBV6-1,.,TGTGCCAGCATGTCCCCGGGAGATACGCAGTATTTT,CASMSPGDTQYF
.,TRBJ2-3,TRBV4-2,.,TGTGCCAGCAGCCAAGAGATCACAGATACGCAGTATTTT,CASSQEITDTQYF
.,TRBJ1-1,TRBV6-5,.,TGTGCCGGGCAACAGGGCGGGAACACTGAAGCTTTCTTT,CAGQQGGNTEAFF
.,TRBJ2-1,TRBV30,TRBD1,TGTGCCTTACGACACACAGGGGTAGATGAGCAGTTCTTC,CALRHTGVDEQFF
.,TRBJ1-1,TRBV6-5,.,TGTGCCAGCAGTTCCTACACTGAAGCTTTCTTT,CASSSYTEAFF
few,TRBJ1-1,TRBV29-1,.,TGCAGCGTTGACCAGGGCGTCGGCACTGAAGCTTTCTTT,CSVDQGVGTEAFF
.,TRBJ1-2,TRBV2,TRBD1,TGTGCCAGCAGTATACAGGGGGACTATGGCTACACCTTC,CASSIQGDYGYTF
.,TRBJ2-7,TRBV7-9,TRBD2,TGTGCCAGCAGCCGACTAGCGGATTACGAGCAGTACTTC,CASSRLADYEQYF
.,TRBJ2-3,TRBV12-3/TRBV12-4,TRBD2,TGTGCCACCGGGGGGGGGTCGGGTACGCAGTATTTT,CATGGGSGTQYF
.,TRBJ1-1,TRBV6-5,TRBD1,TGTGCCAGCACTGCGACAGGGTGGCCTGAAGCTTTCTTT,CASTATGWPEAFF
.,TRBJ2-2,TRBV9,.,TGTGCCAGCAGCGTAACGGAGTCGGGTCTTAACACCGGGGAGCTGTTTTTT,CASSVTESGLNTGELFF
.,TRBJ1-2,TRBV6-2/TRBV6-3,.,TGTGCCAGCAGTTACTCCACCTCCGGGACCGGTGGCTACACCTTC,CASSYSTSGTGGYTF
.,TRBJ1-1,TRBV7-9,.,TGTGCCAGCAGCTTAGGCTTGGGACTCGGCGAAGCTTTCTTT,CASSLGLGLGEAFF
.,TRBJ2-2,TRBV2,.,TGTGCCAGCAATGTACCATCCGGGGAGCTGTTTTTT,CASNVPSGELFF
.,TRBJ1-1,TRBV7-9,.,TGTGCCAGCAGCTTCTCCGATCGCGCTTTCTTT,CASSFSDRAFF
once,TRBJ2-2,TRBV19,TRBD2,TGTGCCAGTAGTCTAAATAGCGGGACGAACACCGGGGAGCTGTTTTTT,CASSLNSGTNTGELFF
few,TRBJ2-3,TRBV7-2,TRBD1,TGTGCCAGCAGCTTAGCCGCAGGGGGCTTTAACACAGATACGCAGTATTTT,CASSLAAGGFNTDTQYF
.,TRBJ2-7,TRBV7-8,.,TGTGCCAGCGTTAGGGGTTTCGGTTACGAGCAGTACTTC,CASVRGFGYEQYF
.,TRBJ1-3,TRBV11-3,.,TGTGCCAGCAGCTTAGAGGACAGTTGGGCGTCTGGAAACACCATATATTTT,CASSLEDSWASGNTIYF
.,TRBJ2-1,TRBV7-3,TRBD2,TGTGCCAGCAGCTCGGGACTAGCGGGGCACAATGAGCAGTTCTTC,CASSSGLAGHNEQFF
.,TRBJ2-3,TRBV2,.,TGTGCCAGCACGCTCCGGACATCTAGCACAGATACGCAGTATTTT,CASTLRTSSTDTQYF
few,TRBJ1-1,TRBV19,.,TGTGCCAGTAGTATAGTGCAGGGGACAACTGAAGCTTTCTTT,CASSIVQGTTEAFF
.,TRBJ1-1,TRBV10-3,TRBD1,TGTGCCATCAGTCGGGAGGACAGGGGGAAGACTGAAGCTTTCTTT,CAISREDRGKTEAFF
.,TRBJ2-3,TRBV7-8,.,TGTGCCAGCAGCTTAGCGCTCACTAGCCCAGATACGCAGTATTTT,CASSLALTSPDTQYF
.,TRBJ1-6,TRBV18,.,TGTGCCAGCTCACCAACCAGGGATAATTCACCCCTCCACTTT,CASSPTRDNSPLHF
.,TRBJ2-4,TRBV18,.,TGTGCCAGCTCACCACAGGGAGCCAAAAACATTCAGTACTTC,CASSPQGAKNIQYF